A single sample is the source of the 15 T cell receptor beta chains below, sequenced in a study of T cells in Graves' hyperthyroidism and ophthalmopathy. Amplification yielded TCR beta CDR3 regions, with RNA transcripts as the source. With the HTBI primer set, the TCR CDR3 went through a first round of RT-PCR. A single record per CDR3 protein comes from TCRdb applying MiXCR to the multiplex PCR reads. The sample shows about 640,000 distinct CDR3 sequences, less than 25% of them seen only once. Sequencing input: blood. The receptors shown here come from a man aged 30 to 39 with Graves' ophthalmopathy.

This clonotype has just a few counts. J is TRBJ2-1 and V is TRBV5-1, with D perhaps TRBD2 (5 bases). Looked up from germline, CDR1 is SGHRS and CDR2 is YFSETQ. V lost 0 bases to trimming and J lost 2 bases, with 9 bases between them. CDR3 length: 15 residues. CDR3 coding DNA: TGCGCCAGCAGCTTGGCCGAGGGAACCTACAATGAGCAGTTCTTC. Amino acids: CASSLAEGTYNEQFF.

The chain employs TRBV4-2 and TRBJ2-7, with TRBD2 as a possible D gene (5 bases). This CDR3 is 16 amino acids long. Looked up from germline, CDR1 is LGHNA and CDR2 is YNFKEQ. Trimming took off 0 bases at V and 3 bases at J, with 15 bases between the two ends. CDR3 sequence: CASSQDRVGVDYEQYF. CDR3 nucleotide sequence: TGTGCCAGCAGCCAAGACAGAGTCGGGGTTGACTACGAGCAGTACTTC.

This clonotype showed up many times. This rearrangement joins TRBV10-3 to TRBJ2-7; 7 nucleotides agree with TRBD2. J was trimmed by 3 bases and V by 3 bases; bases with no gene match: 5. The CDR3 has 14 amino acids. Germline-derived CDR1 and CDR2 are ENHRY and SYGVKD. The CDR3 DNA sequence: TGTGCCATCAGTGATAAGCGGGGCCTCTACGAGCAGTACTTC. As protein: CAISDKRGLYEQYF.

This clonotype was counted between two and nine times. The CDR3 loop reads CASSLAWTGGGYTF. In nucleotides, the CDR3 is TGTGCCAGCAGCTTGGCCTGGACAGGGGGTGGCTACACCTTC. V and J are TRBV5-8 and TRBJ1-2; the match to TRBD1 covers 10 bases. Looked up from germline, CDR1 is SGHTS and CDR2 is YDEGEE. The CDR3 is 14 amino acids. Trimming cost V 0 bases and J 7 bases; bases outside gene matches: 3.

This clonotype was counted many times. The V gene is TRBV6-1, the J gene TRBJ1-1; D unclear. Trimming shortened V by 4 bases and J by 6 bases, and 15 bases separated the two germline ends. Germline V gene sequence: CDR1 MNHNS, CDR2 SASEGT. This CDR3 contains 14 residues. The CDR3 reads CASSVEARIPEAFF. The CDR3 DNA reads as TGTGCCAGCAGTGTAGAGGCAAGGATCCCTGAAGCTTTCTTT.

This chain uses TRBV5-1 with TRBJ2-1, with D tentatively TRBD1 or TRBD2 (5 bases each). CDR1 and CDR2 (germline): SGHRS, YFSETQ. Trimming left V 0 bases short and J 0 bases short, with 22 bases between. The length of the CDR3 is 20 residues. CDR3 region: CASSLALGKRGFISYNEQFF. In DNA, the CDR3 is TGCGCCAGCAGCTTGGCCTTGGGCAAGAGGGGCTTCATCTCCTACAATGAGCAGTTCTTC.

This clonotype has ten or more counts. V gene TRBV12-5 combines with J gene TRBJ2-3; no clear D. The V end was cut by 6 bases, the J end by 0 bases, with 7 bases between. The V gene's germline CDR1 is LGHNT and CDR2 FRNRAP. The CDR3 totals 13 residues. DNA for the CDR3: TGTGCTAGTGGCGAGACTAGCACAGATACGCAGTATTTT. Its translation: CASGETSTDTQYF.

The chain uses TRBV10-3 and TRBJ2-6; 10 bases map to TRBD1. The V segment lost 8 bases and the J segment 0 bases; nucleotides outside the gene matches: 7. CDR3 size: 17 residues. Per germline, CDR1 ENHRY and CDR2 SYGVKD. The DNA of the CDR3 is TGTGCCATCGCCCGGACAGGGGGTGACTCTGGGGCCAACGTCCTGACTTTC. Translated, it gives CAIARTGGDSGANVLTF.

The sample holds a few counts of this clonotype. The chain uses TRBV18 and TRBJ1-2; TRBD1 might be the D (6 bases). Trimming removed 6 bases at V and 2 bases at J, with 16 bases between. The CDR3 covers 15 residues. Looked up from germline, CDR1 is KGHSH and CDR2 is LQKENI. In nucleotides, the CDR3 is TGTGCCAGCTCGCCGCCCCAGGGGCGAAACTATGGCTACACCTTC. Translation gives CASSPPQGRNYGYTF. The variable domain in full, completed from reference TRBV18 and TRBJ1-2, reads NAGVMQNPRHLVRRRGQEARLRCSPMKGHSHVYWYRQLPEEGLKFMVYLQKENIIDESGMPKERFSAEFPKEGPSILRIQQVVRGDSAAYFCASSPPQGRNYGYTFGSGTRLTVV.

The chain recombines TRBV27 with TRBJ1-5; TRBD1 matches 10 bases. V was clipped by 8 bases and J by 7 bases; unmatched bases: 11. Germline values: CDR1 MNHEY, CDR2 SMNVEV (reference sequence). This CDR3 comprises 15 residues. The CDR3 nucleotides are TGTGCCAGCGGGACAGGGGTAGAAGCTTTGCAGCCCCAGCATTTT. Translated, it gives CASGTGVEALQPQHF.

V usage is TRBV7-9 and J usage is TRBJ2-1; D is perhaps TRBD2 (6 bases). The V gene lost 0 bases and the J gene lost 15 bases, with 12 bases spanning the gap. The CDR3 runs to 12 residues. Germline CDR1 SEHNR, CDR2 FQNEAQ (reference sequence). CDR3 bases: TGTGCCAGCAGCTTAGCAAACGGGAGTCGGTTCTTC. Amino acids: CASSLANGSRFF.

The chain combines TRBV20-1 with TRBJ2-1; D gene uncertain. Germline V gene lookup returns CDR1 DFQATT and CDR2 SNEGSKA (reference sequence). The V end was cut by 5 bases, the J end by 6 bases, with 20 bases between. CDR3 length: 15 residues. Here the CDR3 DNA reads TGCAGTGCTGCCCCAGTACGGCTGTCGGGCAATGAGCAGTTCTTC. Translation: CSAAPVRLSGNEQFF.

Only a few counts were recorded for this clonotype. J is TRBJ1-6 and V is TRBV12-3 or TRBV12-4; D uncertain. The CDR3 sequence is 14 residues long. The germline V and J ends were trimmed by 8 bases and 5 bases, with 13 bases remaining between them. The DNA for the CDR3 is TGTGCCAGCTTCTCGGCAGGCCATAATTCACCCCTCCACTTT. Translation: CASFSAGHNSPLHF.

This clonotype was found many times. The gene calls are TRBV28 and TRBJ2-3; 7 nucleotides agree with TRBD1. Per germline, CDR1 MDHEN and CDR2 SYDVKM. This CDR3 contains 15 residues. Trimming cost V 4 bases and J 2 bases; bases outside gene matches: 6. This chain's CDR3 is CASSSRQGPTDTQYF. In DNA form, the CDR3 reads TGTGCCAGCAGTTCCCGACAGGGTCCCACAGATACGCAGTATTTT.

This clonotype came up a few times. The chain employs TRBV10-3 and TRBJ1-1; D gene uncertain. V was cut by 5 bases and J by 7 bases, with 11 bases left in between. Germline V gene sequence: CDR1 ENHRY, CDR2 SYGVKD. This CDR3 is built from 12 residues. The CDR3, as DNA: TGTGCCATCAGTCTCTCGGAACATGAAGCTTTCTTT. It translates to CAISLSEHEAFF.